The 30 T cell receptor beta chains reported below all come from one sample, sequenced in a study of cytomegalovirus exposure and HLA in healthy donors. Some clones are missing from TCRdb's copy, which holds only in-frame ones; the method was immunoSEQ multiplex PCR. The table shows 150,000 to 200,000 clones, with about nine tenths occurring only once. Material: PBMCs. The source is a woman under 40 in good health and CMV-seronegative.

This chain uses TRBV28 with TRBJ2-1, with 7 bases that match TRBD2. Germline lookup yields CDR1 MDHEN and CDR2 SYDVKM. After removal of 2 bases from V and 9 bases from J, the junction contained 7 bases not matched to a gene. The CDR3 runs to 14 residues. This chain's CDR3 is CASSLSGERAEQFF. In DNA, the CDR3 is TGTGCCAGCAGTTTAAGCGGGGAAAGGGCTGAGCAGTTCTTC.

This chain connects TRBV11-2 to TRBJ2-7; D might be TRBD1 (5 bases). CDR3 length: 14 amino acids. Germline CDR1 and CDR2: SGHAT and FQNNGV. V lost 1 base to trimming and J lost 2 bases, with 9 bases between them. CDR3 sequence reads: CASSLGGRAYEQYF. The CDR3 DNA follows: TGTGCCAGCAGCTTAGGGGGCAGGGCCTACGAGCAGTACTTC.

This clone has a single count. The rearrangement links TRBV9 to TRBJ2-2, with D perhaps being TRBD1 or TRBD2 (5 bases each). From germline, CDR1 is SGDLS and CDR2 YYNGEE. The V end lost 3 bases, the J end lost 0 bases, and 18 bases lay between the germline ends. The CDR3 runs 18 residues. CDR3 nucleotide sequence: TGTGCCAGCAGCGCGAACCCGCCGGGACCTTCGAACACCGGGGAGCTGTTTTTT. Translated: CASSANPPGPSNTGELFF. Full variable domain (missing parts from reference TRBV9 and TRBJ2-2): DSGVTQTPKHLITATGQRVTLRCSPRSGDLSVYWYQQSLDQGLQFLIQYYNGEERAKGNILERFSAQQFPDLHSELNLSSLELGDSALYFCASSANPPGPSNTGELFFGEGSRLTVL.

This chain uses TRBV7-2 with TRBJ1-5; D uncertain. V was shortened by 4 bases and J by 4 bases, with 14 bases between the two germline ends. CDR1 is SGHTA, CDR2 FQGNSA, per germline. CDR3 size: 15 residues. The CDR3 sequence: CASSSRGDGNQPQHF. Here the CDR3 DNA reads TGTGCCAGCAGCTCAAGAGGTGACGGGAATCAGCCCCAGCATTTT.

The chain couples TRBV6-5 to TRBJ2-7, with 9 bases identical to TRBD1. The CDR3 has 14 residues. J lost 4 bases, V lost 4 bases, and 5 bases had no gene match. The germline V gene has CDR1 MNHEY and CDR2 SVGAGI. The CDR3 sequence is CASSWGQGGYEQYF. DNA of the CDR3: TGTGCCAGCAGTTGGGGACAGGGAGGATACGAGCAGTACTTC.

The genes are TRBV5-1 and TRBJ2-1, with 8 bases fitting TRBD1. V shed 2 bases and J 4 bases; nucleotides not matched to a gene: 8. The germline V gene encodes CDR1 SGHRS and CDR2 YFSETQ. The CDR3 is 16 residues long. This chain's CDR3 is CASSLGRGPTYNEQFF. CDR3 in DNA: TGCGCCAGCAGCTTAGGCAGGGGGCCAACATACAATGAGCAGTTCTTC.

The chain couples TRBV5-5 to TRBJ1-2; D call uncertain. Deletions cut 1 base from V and 5 bases from J, with 12 bases between. Per the germline V gene, CDR1 is SGHKS and CDR2 is YYEKEE (reference sequence). The CDR3 covers 14 residues. The CDR3 DNA follows: TGTGCCAGCAGCTTGAGCCCTGGGTATTATGGCTACACCTTC. Encoded protein: CASSLSPGYYGYTF.

The chain employs TRBV6-1 and TRBJ1-6; tentatively, D is TRBD1 (5 bases). The CDR3 has 14 residues. CDR1 is MNHNS, CDR2 SASEGT, per germline. Trimming took 6 bases from V and 11 from J, leaving 17 bases between them. DNA for the CDR3: TGTGCCAGCAGCGGAGGGGCAAGCGGTACACCCCTCCACTTT. As protein: CASSGGASGTPLHF.

CDR3 DNA: TGTGCCAGCATAGACAGGGGCACCACTGAAGCTTTCTTT. Its translation: CASIDRGTTEAFF. The chain links TRBV2 to TRBJ1-1, with 8 bases fitting TRBD1. The CDR3 runs to 13 residues. Trimming cost V 7 bases and J 4 bases; bases outside gene matches: 5. Germline CDR1 reads SNHLY; CDR2 reads FYNNEI.

The V gene is TRBV9, the J gene TRBJ2-2; D remains ambiguous. CDR1 is SGDLS, CDR2 YYNGEE, per germline. The CDR3 runs to 12 residues. Trimming removed 0 bases from V and 5 bases from J, with 2 bases in between. The CDR3 loop reads CASSVATGELFF. As DNA, the CDR3 is TGTGCCAGCAGCGTAGCTACCGGGGAGCTGTTTTTT.

V is TRBV9 and J is TRBJ1-2, with TRBD1 identical over 8 bases. The CDR3 has 15 residues. The germline V gene encodes CDR1 SGDLS and CDR2 YYNGEE. With 0 bases clipped from V and 8 bases from J, the junction kept 9 bases outside the gene matches. As DNA, the CDR3 is TGTGCCAGCAGCGTAGCGATGCAGGGGGCAGAGGGCTACACCTTC. Amino acid sequence: CASSVAMQGAEGYTF.

The chain couples TRBV10-1 to TRBJ1-1, with D maybe TRBD1 (5 bases). This CDR3 is 13 amino acids long. V lost 5 bases to trimming and J lost 4 bases, with 11 bases between them. In germline, CDR1 is WNHNN, CDR2 SYGVQD (reference sequence). CDR3 in amino acids: CASSRSGLTEAFF. The CDR3 DNA reads TGCGCCAGCAGTAGATCAGGGCTCACTGAAGCTTTCTTT.

This clone was observed a handful of times. This chain uses TRBV5-1 with TRBJ1-1, with D hard to call. V lost 7 bases and J 3 bases, leaving 10 bases between the germline ends. This CDR3 spans 12 amino acids. Looked up from germline, CDR1 is SGHRS and CDR2 is YFSETQ. CDR3: CASSTGYTEAFF. The CDR3 DNA sequence: TGCGCCAGCTCGACGGGGTACACTGAAGCTTTCTTT.

The chain links TRBV5-6 to TRBJ2-6; D not resolved. Trimming took 2 bases from V and 4 from J, leaving 10 bases between them. Germline V gene lookup returns CDR1 SGHDT and CDR2 YYEEEE. The CDR3 contains 15 residues. CDR3 loop: CASSFILTGANVLTF. The CDR3 DNA reads TGTGCCAGCAGCTTTATACTAACGGGGGCCAACGTCCTGACTTTC.

The rearrangement uses TRBV27 and TRBJ2-3; TRBD2 matches 7 bases. The CDR3 extends over 15 amino acids. The germline V gene encodes CDR1 MNHEY and CDR2 SMNVEV (reference sequence). V trimming: 6 bases; J trimming: 2 bases; junction bases outside the gene matches: 8. The CDR3 nucleotides read TGTGCCAGCAGGCAAACCGGGACTATCACAGATACGCAGTATTTT. Its protein product is CASRQTGTITDTQYF.

V and J are TRBV7-3 and TRBJ2-1, with 9 bases that match TRBD2. The CDR3 totals 16 residues. Germline CDR1 SGHTA, CDR2 FQGTGA. The V gene end was trimmed by 4 bases and the J gene end by 4 bases; junction bases not matched to a gene: 8. The CDR3 coding sequence is TGTGCCAGCAGCTCCCGTGCGGGGGGGCCTTACAATGAGCAGTTCTTC. This encodes CASSSRAGGPYNEQFF.

The CDR3: CASSVAGGYTGELFF. CDR3 sequence (DNA): TGTGCCAGCAGCGTAGCGGGAGGGTACACCGGGGAGCTGTTTTTT. This chain links TRBV9 with TRBJ2-2; 8 bases agree with TRBD2. From germline, CDR1 is SGDLS and CDR2 YYNGEE. V was clipped by 0 bases and J by 3 bases; unmatched bases: 1. The CDR3 consists of 15 residues.

This clone has a handful of counts. This sequence joins TRBV2 and TRBJ1-1; no clear D. V lost 6 bases, J lost 4 bases, and 27 bases lay in between. Germline lookup yields CDR1 SNHLY and CDR2 FYNNEI. The CDR3 has 18 residues. The CDR3 sequence: CASRDPSKIMTLTTEAFF. CDR3 bases: TGTGCCAGCAGGGACCCAAGCAAGATAATGACTTTGACCACTGAAGCTTTCTTT.

V is TRBV27 and J is TRBJ1-1, with TRBD1 matching 8 bases. Germline CDR1 and CDR2: MNHEY and SMNVEV (reference sequence). V dropped 5 bases and J dropped 1; count of bases not matched to a gene: 6. There are 15 residues in the CDR3. The CDR3 loop is CASSERTGRNTEAFF. The CDR3, as DNA: TGTGCCAGCAGTGAAAGGACAGGGAGGAACACTGAAGCTTTCTTT.

This clone was detected only a few times. This chain connects TRBV27 to TRBJ1-5, with D uncertain. From germline, CDR1 is MNHEY and CDR2 SMNVEV (reference sequence). The CDR3 spans 14 residues. The germline V and J ends were trimmed by 8 bases and 0 bases, with 11 bases remaining between them. Here the CDR3 DNA reads TGTGCCAGCCGGTCAGCCGTTAGCAATCAGCCCCAGCATTTT. Amino acids: CASRSAVSNQPQHF.

The rearrangement links TRBV18 to TRBJ1-2; tentatively, D is TRBD1 (6 bases). CDR3 length: 13 residues. Trimming took 3 bases from V and 8 from J, leaving 13 bases between them. Germline CDR1 and CDR2: KGHSH and LQKENI. The CDR3 loop is CASSPRGQSGYTF. The CDR3, as DNA: TGTGCCAGCTCACCGCGGGGACAATCAGGCTACACCTTC.

The sample holds a few counts of this clone. The V and J genes are TRBV5-4 and TRBJ2-4; D is possibly TRBD2 (6 bases). V lost 0 bases and J lost 7, with 11 bases in between. Germline CDR1 is SGHNT and CDR2 is YYREEE (reference sequence). The CDR3 has 14 amino acids. The CDR3 here is CASSLAGGGNIQYF. The CDR3 DNA sequence: TGTGCCAGCAGCTTGGCCGGTGGAGGGAACATTCAGTACTTC. The variable domain in full, with the rest retrieved from reference TRBV5-4 and TRBJ2-4, is ETGVTQSPTHLIKTRGQQVTLRCSSQSGHNTVSWYQQALGQGPQFIFQYYREEENGRGNFPPRFSGLQFPNYSSELNVNALELDDSALYLCASSLAGGGNIQYFGAGTRLSVL.

V and J are TRBV4-3 and TRBJ2-7; TRBD1 is a possible D gene (5 bases). V was pared by 3 bases and J by 3 bases, with 9 bases between. The CDR3 loop spans 13 amino acids. Germline-derived CDR1 and CDR2 are LGHNA and YSLEER. The CDR3 bases are TGCGCCAGCAGCCAGGGGCTACGCTACGAGCAGTACTTC. Protein product: CASSQGLRYEQYF.

The rearrangement joins TRBV19 to TRBJ2-7; 8 bases are a match to TRBD1. Losses at the gene ends were 8 bases for V and 1 base for J; bases not matched to a gene: 1. Germline CDR1 and CDR2: LNHDA and SQIVND (reference sequence). The CDR3 has 12 amino acids. CDR3 region: CASGQGSYEQYF. Here the CDR3 DNA reads TGTGCCAGTGGACAGGGATCCTACGAGCAGTACTTC.

The chain employs TRBV23-1 and TRBJ2-7; TRBD2 agrees at 10 bases. TRBV23-1 is marked as an open reading frame, function uncertain. The CDR3 totals 10 residues. The CDR3 nucleotides read TGCGCCAGCAGTCATTTAACTAGCGGGGTA. It encodes CASSHLTSGV.

The genes are TRBV12-5 and TRBJ1-1; D unresolved. This CDR3 region has 12 residues. Germline V gives CDR1 LGHNT, CDR2 FRNRAP. Trimming removed 1 base from V and 6 bases from J, with 6 bases in between. In DNA, the CDR3 is TGTGCTAGTGGTTTGGATTCCTCTGAAGCTTTCTTT. Amino acid sequence: CASGLDSSEAFF. Complete variable domain (other parts from reference TRBV12-5 and TRBJ1-1): DARVTQTPRHKVTEMGQEVTMRCQPILGHNTVFWYRQTMMQGLELLAYFRNRAPLDDSGMPKDRFSAEMPDATLATLKIQPSEPRDSAVYFCASGLDSSEAFFGQGTRLTVV.

The chain is built from TRBV21-1 and TRBJ2-7; the DNA was not compared with TRBD2, the D call given in the table. TRBV21-1 is shown as a pseudogene. This CDR3 contains 12 residues. The CDR3, as DNA: TGTGCCAGCAGCAAAGTAGTTCTCGAGCAGTACTTC. Translation gives CASSKVVLEQYF.

The table lists this clone with a few counts. One end of the junction fails to match germline, which may point to a read error. The chain uses TRBV4-1 and TRBJ2-2, with 7 bases aligning to TRBD2. The V gene's germline CDR1 is MGHRA and CDR2 YSYEKL. The CDR3 covers 16 residues. The chain's CDR3 is CASSKEVAGNTGELFF. The CDR3 DNA sequence: TGCGCCAGCAGCAAAGAGGTAGCGGGGAACACCGGGGAGCTGTTTTTT.

The rearrangement links TRBV7-8 to TRBJ1-5; TRBD1 might be the D (6 bases). Germline-derived CDR1 and CDR2 are SGHVS and FQNEAQ. The CDR3 extends over 16 amino acids. Trimming took off 0 bases at V and 7 bases at J, with 16 bases between the two ends. CDR3 nucleotide sequence: TGTGCCAGCAGCTTAGCGGGGGCCCGGGGGGAACAGCCCCAGCATTTT. Translating it yields CASSLAGARGEQPQHF. Supplemented by reference TRBV7-8 and TRBJ1-5, the full variable domain reads GAGVSQSPRYKVAKRGQDVALRCDPISGHVSLFWYQQALGQGPEFLTYFQNEAQLDKSGLPSDRFFAERPEGSVSTLKIQRTQQEDSAVYLCASSLAGARGEQPQHFGDGTRLSIL.

The chain employs TRBV28 and TRBJ2-1; TRBD2 matches at 14 bases. The CDR3 extends over 17 amino acids. Germline CDR1 MDHEN, CDR2 SYDVKM. V shed 5 bases, J shed 0 bases, and the junction held 3 bases outside the gene matches. For the CDR3, the DNA is TGTGCCAGCAGTCCGGGGACTAGCGGGAGCTCCTACAATGAGCAGTTCTTC. This gives the protein CASSPGTSGSSYNEQFF.